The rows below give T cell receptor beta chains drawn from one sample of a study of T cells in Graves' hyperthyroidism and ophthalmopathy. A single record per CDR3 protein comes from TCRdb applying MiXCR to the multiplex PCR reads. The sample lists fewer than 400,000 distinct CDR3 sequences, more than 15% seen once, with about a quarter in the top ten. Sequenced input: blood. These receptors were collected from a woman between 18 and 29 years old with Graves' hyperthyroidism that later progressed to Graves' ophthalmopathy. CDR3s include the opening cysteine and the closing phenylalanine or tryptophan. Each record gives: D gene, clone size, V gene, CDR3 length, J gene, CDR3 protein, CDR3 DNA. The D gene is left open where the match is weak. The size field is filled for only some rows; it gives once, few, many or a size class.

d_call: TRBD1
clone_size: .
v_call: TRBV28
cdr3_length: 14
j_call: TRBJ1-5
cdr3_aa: CASSPDRGEKPQHF
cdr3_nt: TGTGCCAGCAGCCCGGACAGGGGGGAAAAGCCCCAGCATTTT

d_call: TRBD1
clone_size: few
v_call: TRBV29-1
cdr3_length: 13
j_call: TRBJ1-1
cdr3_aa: CSVVGVRGPLAFF
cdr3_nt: TGCAGCGTTGTGGGGGTCAGGGGGCCGTTAGCTTTCTTT

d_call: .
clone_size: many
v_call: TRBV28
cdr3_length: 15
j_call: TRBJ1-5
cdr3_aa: CASSTHRIVYQPQHF
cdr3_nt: TGTGCCAGCAGCACACACAGGATAGTCTATCAGCCCCAGCATTTT

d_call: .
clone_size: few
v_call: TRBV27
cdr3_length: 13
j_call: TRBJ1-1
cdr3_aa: CASSLLADTEAFF
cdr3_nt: TGTGCCAGCAGTTTATTGGCGGACACTGAAGCTTTCTTT

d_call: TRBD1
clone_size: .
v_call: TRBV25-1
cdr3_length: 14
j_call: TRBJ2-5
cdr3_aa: CASNMDRDVETQYF
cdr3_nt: TGTGCCAGCAATATGGACAGGGATGTAGAGACCCAGTACTTC

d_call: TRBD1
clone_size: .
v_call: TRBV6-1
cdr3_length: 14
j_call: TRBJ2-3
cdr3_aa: CASSPGQTTDTQYF
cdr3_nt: TGTGCCAGCAGTCCGGGACAGACGACAGATACGCAGTATTTT

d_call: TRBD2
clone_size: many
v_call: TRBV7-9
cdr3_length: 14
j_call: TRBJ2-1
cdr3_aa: CASSFREAYNEQFF
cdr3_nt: TGTGCCAGCAGCTTCCGGGAGGCCTACAATGAGCAGTTCTTC

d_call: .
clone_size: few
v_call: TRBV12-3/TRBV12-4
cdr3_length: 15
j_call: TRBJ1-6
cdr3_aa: CASSSGTALGSPLHF
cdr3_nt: TGTGCCAGCAGTTCGGGGACCGCCCTGGGGTCACCCCTCCACTTT

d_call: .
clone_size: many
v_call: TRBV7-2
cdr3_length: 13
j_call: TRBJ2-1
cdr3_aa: CASSPTIPNEQFF
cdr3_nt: TGTGCCAGCAGCCCGACTATCCCCAATGAGCAGTTCTTC

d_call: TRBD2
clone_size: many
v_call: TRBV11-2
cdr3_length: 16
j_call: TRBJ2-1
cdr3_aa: CASSPAGGPSYNEQFF
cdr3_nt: TGTGCCAGCAGCCCTGCGGGAGGGCCGTCCTACAATGAGCAGTTCTTC

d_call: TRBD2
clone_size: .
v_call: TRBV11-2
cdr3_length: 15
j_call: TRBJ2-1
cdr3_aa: CASSQDWEGLDEQFF
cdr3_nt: TGTGCCAGCAGCCAAGATTGGGAGGGCCTAGATGAGCAGTTCTTC

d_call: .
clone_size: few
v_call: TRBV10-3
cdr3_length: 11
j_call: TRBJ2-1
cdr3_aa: CAIREAGEQFF
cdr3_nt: TGTGCCATCAGGGAGGCAGGCGAGCAGTTCTTC

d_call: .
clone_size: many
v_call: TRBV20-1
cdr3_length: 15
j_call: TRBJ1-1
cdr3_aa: CSARWGRVLNTEAFF
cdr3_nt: TGCAGTGCTAGATGGGGCCGGGTCCTTAACACTGAAGCTTTCTTT

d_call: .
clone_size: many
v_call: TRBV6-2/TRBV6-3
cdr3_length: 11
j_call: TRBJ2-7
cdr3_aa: CASSRNYEQYF
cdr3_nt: TGTGCCAGCAGCAGGAACTACGAGCAGTACTTC

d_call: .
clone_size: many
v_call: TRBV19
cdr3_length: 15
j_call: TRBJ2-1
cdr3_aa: CASTRTAGDYNEQFF
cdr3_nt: TGTGCCAGTACGAGGACCGCCGGGGACTACAATGAGCAGTTCTTC

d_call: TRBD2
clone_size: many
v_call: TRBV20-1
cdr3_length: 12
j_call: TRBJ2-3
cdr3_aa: CSAALADQPQYF
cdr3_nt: TGCAGTGCTGCACTAGCGGACCAACCGCAGTATTTT

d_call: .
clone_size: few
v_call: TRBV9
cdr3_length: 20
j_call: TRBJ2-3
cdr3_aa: CASSERGGGGQIWYTDTQYF
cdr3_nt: TGTGCCAGCAGCGAGAGGGGAGGAGGGGGCCAAATTTGGTACACAGATACGCAGTATTTT

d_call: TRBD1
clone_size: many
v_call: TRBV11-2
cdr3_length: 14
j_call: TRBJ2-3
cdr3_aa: CASSPGTATDTQYF
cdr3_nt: TGTGCCAGCAGCCCAGGGACAGCCACAGATACGCAGTATTTT

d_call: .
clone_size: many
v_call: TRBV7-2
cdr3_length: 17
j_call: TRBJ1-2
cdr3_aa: CASSLAPRGRANYGYTF
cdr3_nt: TGTGCCAGCAGCTTAGCCCCCCGAGGGAGGGCTAACTATGGCTACACCTTC

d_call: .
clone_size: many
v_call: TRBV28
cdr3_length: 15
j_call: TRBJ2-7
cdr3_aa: CASRHTRGPYYEQYF
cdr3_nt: TGTGCCAGCAGGCATACGCGGGGCCCCTACTACGAGCAGTACTTC

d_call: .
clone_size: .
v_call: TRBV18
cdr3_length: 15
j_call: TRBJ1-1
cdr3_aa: CASSPSIGDGTEAFF
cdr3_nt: TGTGCCAGCTCACCGTCCATAGGGGACGGGACTGAAGCTTTCTTT

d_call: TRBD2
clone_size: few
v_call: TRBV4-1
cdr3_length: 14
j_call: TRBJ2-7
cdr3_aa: CASSLKRGTYEQYF
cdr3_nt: TGCGCCAGCAGTCTAAAGCGGGGGACCTACGAGCAGTACTTC

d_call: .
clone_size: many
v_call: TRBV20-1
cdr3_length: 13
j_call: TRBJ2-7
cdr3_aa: CSASRQEFYEQYF
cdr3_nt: TGCAGTGCTAGTCGGCAGGAATTCTACGAGCAGTACTTC

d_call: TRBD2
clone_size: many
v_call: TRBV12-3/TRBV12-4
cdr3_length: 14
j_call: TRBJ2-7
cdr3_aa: CASSETSGREEQYF
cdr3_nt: TGTGCCAGCAGTGAGACTAGCGGGAGGGAAGAGCAGTACTTC

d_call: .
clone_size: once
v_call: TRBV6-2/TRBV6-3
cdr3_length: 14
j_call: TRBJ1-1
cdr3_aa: CTSSSSYSNTEAFF
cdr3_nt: TGTACCAGCAGCTCCTCTTATTCGAACACTGAAGCTTTCTTT

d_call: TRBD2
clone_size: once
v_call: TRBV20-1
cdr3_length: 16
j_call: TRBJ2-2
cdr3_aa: CSAKGRAGVNTGELFF
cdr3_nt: TGCAGTGCTAAAGGGCGAGCGGGAGTAAACACCGGGGAGCTGTTTTTT

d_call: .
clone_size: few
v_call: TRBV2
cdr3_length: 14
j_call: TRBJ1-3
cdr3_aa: CASSEPSGGNTIYF
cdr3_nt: TGTGCCAGCAGTGAACCGTCGGGTGGAAACACCATATATTTT

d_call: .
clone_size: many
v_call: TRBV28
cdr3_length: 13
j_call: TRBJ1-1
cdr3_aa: CASSFNSNTEAFF
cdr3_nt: TGTGCCAGCAGTTTTAACAGCAACACTGAAGCTTTCTTT

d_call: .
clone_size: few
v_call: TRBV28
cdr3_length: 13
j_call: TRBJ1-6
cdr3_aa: CASNFGYNSPLRF
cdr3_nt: TGTGCCAGCAACTTCGGCTATAATTCACCCCTCCGCTTT

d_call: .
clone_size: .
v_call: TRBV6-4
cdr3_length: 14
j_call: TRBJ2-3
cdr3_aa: CASSISGGRDTQYF
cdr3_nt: TGTGCCAGCTCAATCTCAGGGGGGCGAGATACGCAGTATTTT

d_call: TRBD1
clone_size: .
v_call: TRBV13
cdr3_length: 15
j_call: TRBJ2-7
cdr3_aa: CASSHLGQGNYEQYF
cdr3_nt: TGTGCCAGCAGCCATCTGGGACAGGGAAATTACGAGCAGTACTTC

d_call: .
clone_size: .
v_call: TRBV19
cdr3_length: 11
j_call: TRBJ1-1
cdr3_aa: CASNQRTEAFF
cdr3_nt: TGTGCCAGCAATCAAAGGACTGAAGCTTTCTTT

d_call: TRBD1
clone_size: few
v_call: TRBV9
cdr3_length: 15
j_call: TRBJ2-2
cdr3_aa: CASRDGTGTTGELFF
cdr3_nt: TGTGCCAGCAGGGACGGGACAGGGACCACCGGGGAGCTGTTTTTT

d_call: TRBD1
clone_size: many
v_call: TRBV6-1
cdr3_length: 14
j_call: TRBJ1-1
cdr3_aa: CASRAGQGSTEAFF
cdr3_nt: TGTGCCAGCAGAGCCGGACAGGGGAGCACTGAAGCTTTCTTT

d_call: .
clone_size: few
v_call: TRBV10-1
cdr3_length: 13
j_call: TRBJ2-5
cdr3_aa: CASSVTSRETQYF
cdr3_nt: TGCGCCAGCAGTGTGACTAGTCGGGAGACCCAGTACTTC

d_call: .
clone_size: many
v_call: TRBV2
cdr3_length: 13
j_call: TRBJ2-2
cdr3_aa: CASSESPPGQLFF
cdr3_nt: TGTGCCAGCAGTGAGAGCCCTCCGGGACAGCTGTTTTTT

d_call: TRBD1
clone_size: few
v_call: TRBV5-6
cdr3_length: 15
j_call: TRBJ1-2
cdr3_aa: CASSWYRGGDYGYTF
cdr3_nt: TGTGCCAGCAGCTGGTACAGGGGGGGCGACTATGGCTACACCTTC

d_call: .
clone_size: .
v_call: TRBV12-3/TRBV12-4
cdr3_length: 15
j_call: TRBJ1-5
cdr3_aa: CASSLVPGNGQPQHF
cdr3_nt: TGTGCCAGCAGTTTAGTTCCAGGGAACGGACAGCCCCAGCATTTT

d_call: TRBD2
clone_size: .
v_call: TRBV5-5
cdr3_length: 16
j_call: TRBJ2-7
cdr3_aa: CASSLVGRESSYEQYF
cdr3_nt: TGTGCCAGCAGCTTGGTGGGGCGGGAGAGCTCCTACGAGCAGTACTTC

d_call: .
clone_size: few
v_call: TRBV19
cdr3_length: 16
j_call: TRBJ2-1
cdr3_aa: CASSISGTLSGNEQFF
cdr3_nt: TGTGCCAGTAGTATAAGTGGGACGCTATCGGGTAATGAGCAGTTCTTC

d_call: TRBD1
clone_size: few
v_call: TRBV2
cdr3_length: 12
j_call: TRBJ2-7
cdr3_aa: CASSTTGWEQYF
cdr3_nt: TGTGCCAGCAGTACGACAGGGTGGGAGCAGTACTTC

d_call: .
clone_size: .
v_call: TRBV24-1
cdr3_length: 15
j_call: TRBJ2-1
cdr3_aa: CATSEDWGSYNEQFF
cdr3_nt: TGTGCCACCAGTGAGGACTGGGGCTCCTACAATGAGCAGTTCTTC

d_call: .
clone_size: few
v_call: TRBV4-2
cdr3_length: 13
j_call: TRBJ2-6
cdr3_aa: CASASPGANVLTF
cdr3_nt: TGTGCCAGCGCATCCCCCGGGGCCAACGTCCTGACTTTC

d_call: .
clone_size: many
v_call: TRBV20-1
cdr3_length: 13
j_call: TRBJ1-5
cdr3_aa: CSASVAPHQPQHF
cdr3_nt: TGCAGTGCTAGCGTGGCCCCCCATCAGCCCCAGCATTTT

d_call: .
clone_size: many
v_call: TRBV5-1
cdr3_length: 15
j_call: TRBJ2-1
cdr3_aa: CASSLSANRGNEQFF
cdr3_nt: TGCGCCAGCAGCTTAAGTGCTAACCGGGGGAATGAGCAGTTCTTC

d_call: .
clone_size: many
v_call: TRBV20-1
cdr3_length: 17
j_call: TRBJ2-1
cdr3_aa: CSANRISPPYRYNEQFF
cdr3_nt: TGCAGTGCTAACCGAATTTCCCCTCCGTACCGATACAATGAGCAGTTCTTC

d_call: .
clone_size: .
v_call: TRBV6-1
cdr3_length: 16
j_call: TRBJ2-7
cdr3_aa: CASSLRAGGGDYEQYF
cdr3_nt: TGTGCCAGCAGTCTTCGGGCTGGTGGAGGGGACTACGAGCAGTACTTC

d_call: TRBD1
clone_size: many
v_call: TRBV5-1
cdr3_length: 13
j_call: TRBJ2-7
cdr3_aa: CASSRDSFYEQYF
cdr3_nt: TGCGCCAGCAGCCGGGACAGTTTCTACGAGCAGTACTTC

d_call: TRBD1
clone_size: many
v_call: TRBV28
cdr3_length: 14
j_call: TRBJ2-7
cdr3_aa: CASSVGQFPYEQYF
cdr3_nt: TGTGCCAGCAGTGTGGGACAGTTTCCCTACGAGCAGTACTTC

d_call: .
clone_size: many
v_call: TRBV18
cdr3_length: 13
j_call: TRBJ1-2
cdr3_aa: CASSPQWNYGYTF
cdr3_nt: TGTGCCAGCTCACCACAGTGGAACTATGGCTACACCTTC

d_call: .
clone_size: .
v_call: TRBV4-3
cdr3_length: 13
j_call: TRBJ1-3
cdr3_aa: CASGLGSGNTIYF
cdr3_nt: TGCGCCAGCGGCCTGGGCTCTGGAAACACCATATATTTT

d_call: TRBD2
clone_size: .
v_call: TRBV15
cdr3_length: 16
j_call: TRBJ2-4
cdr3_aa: CATKTSGSWSKNIQYF
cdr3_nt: TGTGCCACCAAAACTAGCGGGAGTTGGTCCAAAAACATTCAGTACTTC

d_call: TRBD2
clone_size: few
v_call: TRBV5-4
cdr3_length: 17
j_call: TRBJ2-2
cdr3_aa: CASSYGLAGGDTGELFF
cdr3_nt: TGTGCCAGCAGCTACGGACTAGCGGGAGGGGACACCGGGGAGCTGTTTTTT

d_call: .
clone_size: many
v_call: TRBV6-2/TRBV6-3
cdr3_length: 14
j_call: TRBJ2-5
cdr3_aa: CASSYQAVQETQYF
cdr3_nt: TGTGCCAGCAGTTATCAAGCGGTTCAGGAGACCCAGTACTTC

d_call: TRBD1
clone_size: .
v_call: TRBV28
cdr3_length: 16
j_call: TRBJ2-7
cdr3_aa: CASSSPGTGTIYEQYF
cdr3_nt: TGTGCCAGCAGTTCGCCGGGGACAGGGACCATCTACGAGCAGTACTTC